Presented here are 29 T cell receptor beta chains from one specimen sequenced in a study of shared clonotypes between healthy human individuals. TCRdb keeps only in-frame clones here, not all; method: immunoSEQ multiplex PCR. The data show 2,500,000 or so clones, around 93% seen once. Sequenced sample: naive CD4+ T cells from PBMCs. The subset was: CD45RA+ positively selected. These receptors were collected from a man aged 18 to 29 in good health. Some clones in this sample may be carry-over from other donors' samples.

As regards this clone: The same CDR3 can be traced to other DNA sequences in this sample. The chain carries TRBV5-6 and TRBJ2-3; D ambiguous. V dropped 0 bases and J dropped 5 bases, with 4 bases sitting between them. The CDR3 is made up of 12 amino acids. Per germline, CDR1 SGHDT and CDR2 YYEEEE. CDR3 sequence (DNA): TGTGCCAGCAGCTTGGTTGAAGATACGCAGTATTTT. Its protein is CASSLVEDTQYF.

The CDR3 protein is CASSQTGGDETQYF. CDR3 sequence (DNA): TGTGCCAGCAGCCAGACAGGGGGCGATGAGACCCAGTACTTC. The rearrangement joins TRBV6-1 to TRBJ2-5; 10 bases map to TRBD1. The ends lost 6 bases at V and 5 bases at J; junction bases unmatched: 6. This CDR3 has 14 residues. From germline, CDR1 is MNHNS and CDR2 SASEGT.

Comments on this clone: This CDR3 is also generated by other DNA sequences in the sample. The V call is TRBV5-1, the J call TRBJ1-1; D ambiguous. The CDR3 length is 15 residues. Deletions cut 2 bases from V and 7 bases from J, with 18 bases between. Germline V gene lookup returns CDR1 SGHRS and CDR2 YFSETQ. The CDR3 bases are TGCGCCAGCAGCTTCGGAGGCCTCGTGGTGGGTGAAGCTTTCTTT. Protein product: CASSFGGLVVGEAFF.

This sequence joins TRBV4-2 and TRBJ2-5, with TRBD2 matching over 7 bases. CDR1 is LGHNA, CDR2 YNFKEQ, per germline. This CDR3 is 15 amino acids long. V lost 0 bases, J lost 1 base, and 2 bases stayed unmatched. CDR3 DNA: TGTGCCAGCAGCCAAGACGGGAGGCCCCAAGAGACCCAGTACTTC. Translating it yields CASSQDGRPQETQYF.

The chain links TRBV28 to TRBJ1-2; tentatively, D is TRBD1 (6 bases). The V end was cut by 5 bases, the J end by 6 bases, with 16 bases between. The CDR3 is made up of 14 amino acids. Per germline, CDR1 MDHEN and CDR2 SYDVKM. Here the CDR3 reads CASSLLTGLNGYTF. CDR3 DNA sequence: TGTGCCAGCAGTCTCCTCACAGGGTTGAATGGCTACACCTTC.

In regard to this clone: The same CDR3 arises from other DNA sequences in this sample as well. The V and J genes are TRBV6-5 and TRBJ2-5; no definite D call. Germline V gene data show CDR1 as MNHEY and CDR2 as SVGAGI. This CDR3 is built from 13 residues. Trimming cost V 0 bases and J 4 bases, with 6 bases left between them. The CDR3 bases are TGTGCCAGCAGTTACTCGACCAGAGAGACCCAGTACTTC. It yields the protein CASSYSTRETQYF.

The V gene is TRBV5-4, the J gene TRBJ2-7; D ambiguous. V was trimmed by 4 bases and J by 6 bases, leaving 23 bases between them. The CDR3 is 16 amino acids. CDR1 is SGHNT and CDR2 is YYREEE in the germline V gene (reference sequence). The CDR3 coding sequence is TGTGCCAGCAGCCCCCGGCGGTGGGGTTTGTTGGGCGAGCAGTACTTC. Residues: CASSPRRWGLLGEQYF.

This chain links TRBV12-5 with TRBJ2-1, with D unresolved. V shed 7 bases and J shed 8 bases, with 21 bases lying between them. Germline V gene lookup returns CDR1 LGHNT and CDR2 FRNRAP. The CDR3 has 15 amino acids. In DNA, the CDR3 is TGTGCTAGTGCCACGGGCGGACCTCCTAGGGATGAGCAGTTCTTC. Its translation is CASATGGPPRDEQFF.

J is TRBJ1-3 and V is TRBV10-1; a weak D match, TRBD1 (6 bases). Germline assignment: CDR1 WNHNN and CDR2 SYGVQD (reference sequence). V dropped 2 bases and J dropped 7 bases, with 15 bases sitting between them. CDR3 length: 15 amino acids. DNA of the CDR3: TGCGCCAGCAGTGAGCCCGGGGGGCGCGTTAACACCATATATTTT. Translated, it gives CASSEPGGRVNTIYF.

The chain couples TRBV27 to TRBJ2-7; 8 nucleotides agree with TRBD2. The V segment lost 7 bases and the J segment 5 bases; nucleotides outside the gene matches: 16. CDR3 length: 16 residues. From germline, CDR1 is MNHEY and CDR2 SMNVEV (reference sequence). CDR3 region: CASTPRGSGGPHEQYF. The DNA of the CDR3 is TGTGCCAGCACCCCAAGGGGGTCGGGAGGGCCGCACGAGCAGTACTTC.

This clone was seen just once. The chain carries TRBV7-8 and TRBJ2-1; possible D gene TRBD1, 6 bases. CDR1 and CDR2 from the germline V gene are SGHVS and FQNEAQ. The CDR3 runs to 15 residues. V dropped 0 bases and J dropped 1 base, with 7 bases sitting between them. CDR3 amino acids: CASSLAGASYNEQFF. CDR3 nucleotides: TGTGCCAGCAGCTTAGCGGGGGCATCCTACAATGAGCAGTTCTTC. The full variable domain, rest sourced from reference TRBV7-8 and TRBJ2-1, is GAGVSQSPRYKVAKRGQDVALRCDPISGHVSLFWYQQALGQGPEFLTYFQNEAQLDKSGLPSDRFFAERPEGSVSTLKIQRTQQEDSAVYLCASSLAGASYNEQFFGPGTRLTVL.

The chain links TRBV2 to TRBJ2-1; TRBD2 matches 13 bases. Trimming removed 6 bases from V and 6 bases from J; junction bases left unmatched: 5. CDR3 length equals 15 residues. Germline V gene sequence: CDR1 SNHLY, CDR2 FYNNEI. The CDR3 DNA reads as TGTGCCAGCAGCTTACTAGCGGGAGGGGGCAATGAGCAGTTCTTC. Protein sequence: CASSLLAGGGNEQFF.

V and J are TRBV10-3 and TRBJ2-1; 16 positions agree with TRBD2. Trimming cost V 10 bases and J 12 bases; bases outside gene matches: 6. CDR3 size: 13 residues. Germline lookup yields CDR1 ENHRY and CDR2 SYGVKD. In DNA form, the CDR3 reads TGTGCCACGGAGGGACTAGCGGGAGGGGGGCAGTTCTTC. It translates to CATEGLAGGGQFF.

The CDR3 bases are TGTGCCAGCAGTGAAAACCGCTCCTACGAGCAGTACTTC. This codes for CASSENRSYEQYF. The chain couples TRBV2 to TRBJ2-7; D ambiguous. Germline CDR1 SNHLY, CDR2 FYNNEI. V gave up 2 bases and J gave up 0 bases, with 5 bases separating them. This CDR3 is built from 13 residues.

The chain is built from TRBV9 and TRBJ1-2; D ambiguous. Germline V gene sequence: CDR1 SGDLS, CDR2 YYNGEE. The CDR3 loop spans 16 amino acids. V was trimmed by 0 bases and J by 4 bases, leaving 16 bases between them. The CDR3 protein is CASSVGPPTEFYGYTF. CDR3 sequence (DNA): TGTGCCAGCAGCGTAGGCCCCCCCACAGAGTTCTATGGCTACACCTTC.

Worth noting for this clone: The same CDR3 arises from other DNA sequences in this sample as well. This rearrangement joins TRBV2 to TRBJ2-7; 9 bases line up with TRBD2. The junction had 4 bases not matched to a gene; V was cut back by 6 bases and J by 1 base. There are 14 residues in the CDR3. The V gene's germline CDR1 is SNHLY and CDR2 FYNNEI. CDR3 region: CASRDSGRSYEQYF. CDR3 DNA: TGTGCCAGCAGGGATAGCGGGAGATCCTACGAGCAGTACTTC.

This chain uses TRBV11-2 with TRBJ2-6; D is uncertain. Germline assignment: CDR1 SGHAT and CDR2 FQNNGV. Trimming took 1 base from V and 0 from J, leaving 10 bases between them. The length of the CDR3 is 17 residues. CDR3 DNA: TGTGCCAGCAGCTTAGGAGCGTCCTACTCTGGGGCCAACGTCCTGACTTTC. As protein: CASSLGASYSGANVLTF.

The genes are TRBV27 and TRBJ1-5, with 7 bases lining up with TRBD1. Germline V gives CDR1 MNHEY, CDR2 SMNVEV (reference sequence). J lost 7 bases, V lost 5 bases, and 11 bases had no gene match. The CDR3 has 15 residues. In DNA, the CDR3 is TGTGCCAGCAGTACCATCGACAGGGTAAAGCAGCCCCAGCATTTT. It specifies CASSTIDRVKQPQHF.

This chain links TRBV19 with TRBJ1-4; possibly TRBD1 for D (5 bases). The CDR3 totals 15 residues. V shed 3 bases and J shed 5 bases, with 13 bases lying between them. Germline V gene lookup returns CDR1 LNHDA and CDR2 SQIVND (reference sequence). DNA of the CDR3: TGTGCCAGTAGTATTCGGGGGTTTGGGAATGAAAAACTGTTTTTT. Its protein product is CASSIRGFGNEKLFF.

About this clone: Other nucleotide sequences from this sample produce the same CDR3. The rearrangement links TRBV11-2 to TRBJ2-1, with 8 bases that match TRBD1. The germline gives CDR1 SGHAT, CDR2 FQNNGV. The CDR3 is 16 amino acids. Losses at the gene ends were 1 base for V and 0 bases for J; bases not matched to a gene: 2. DNA of the CDR3: TGTGCCAGCAGCTTAGCAGGGGGCCCCTCCTACAATGAGCAGTTCTTC. It translates to CASSLAGGPSYNEQFF.

The V call is TRBV18, the J call TRBJ1-2; D is unresolved. Germline values: CDR1 KGHSH, CDR2 LQKENI. CDR3 size: 13 residues. V shed 2 bases and J shed 7 bases, with 11 bases lying between them. The CDR3 reads CASSPDPVGGYTF. DNA for the CDR3: TGTGCCAGCTCACCAGACCCGGTGGGTGGCTACACCTTC. Full variable domain (remainder filled in from reference TRBV18 and TRBJ1-2): NAGVMQNPRHLVRRRGQEARLRCSPMKGHSHVYWYRQLPEEGLKFMVYLQKENIIDESGMPKERFSAEFPKEGPSILRIQQVVRGDSAAYFCASSPDPVGGYTFGSGTRLTVV.

The chain joins TRBV7-3 to TRBJ2-7; no firm D call. The CDR3 has 15 amino acids. V shed 2 bases and J shed 0 bases, with 11 bases lying between them. CDR1 and CDR2 (germline): SGHTA, FQGTGA. The CDR3 sequence is CASSLSTTASYEQYF. The CDR3 DNA reads TGTGCCAGCAGCTTATCGACGACTGCCTCCTACGAGCAGTACTTC.

This clone was detected once. The chain links TRBV28 to TRBJ2-1; no reliable D call. The CDR3 covers 14 residues. The V and J ends lost 3 bases and 8 bases respectively, with 14 bases between them. Germline-derived CDR1 and CDR2 are MDHEN and SYDVKM. For the CDR3, the DNA is TGTGCCAGCAGTTTGGGTAGTAGGGTAGATGAGCAGTTCTTC. As protein: CASSLGSRVDEQFF.

The V and J genes are TRBV6-5 and TRBJ2-7; no reliable D call. The CDR3 consists of 15 residues. Per germline, CDR1 MNHEY and CDR2 SVGAGI. Trimming took off 0 bases at V and 3 bases at J, with 12 bases between the two ends. The CDR3 loop is CASSYSANGDYEQYF. CDR3 nucleotide sequence: TGTGCCAGCAGTTACTCGGCGAATGGGGACTACGAGCAGTACTTC.

The rearrangement uses TRBV6-5 and TRBJ2-7, with D possibly being TRBD1 (7 bases). CDR3 length: 15 residues. The germline CDR1 and CDR2 sequences are MNHEY and SVGAGI. V lost 0 bases and J 4 bases, leaving 13 bases between the germline ends. The CDR3 loop is CASSYSGRGRYEQYF. In DNA, the CDR3 is TGTGCCAGCAGTTACTCGGGCAGGGGGAGGTACGAGCAGTACTTC.

This clone was recorded only once. Other nucleotide sequences in the sample specify the same CDR3. The chain joins TRBV5-6 to TRBJ1-5; D perhaps matches TRBD1 (5 bases). V was clipped by 3 bases and J by 1 base, with 8 bases between them. The length of the CDR3 is 14 residues. Germline CDR1 is SGHDT and CDR2 is YYEEEE. The CDR3 DNA reads TGTGCCAGCAGCTCAGGGTTGAGCAATCAGCCCCAGCATTTT. Amino acids: CASSSGLSNQPQHF. Using reference TRBV5-6 and TRBJ1-5 for the parts outside the CDR3, the full variable domain is DAGVTQSPTHLIKTRGQQVTLRCSPKSGHDTVSWYQQALGQGPQFIFQYYEEEERQRGNFPDRFSGHQFPNYSSELNVNALLLGDSALYLCASSSGLSNQPQHFGDGTRLSIL.

V is TRBV28 and J is TRBJ2-7; 9 bases line up with TRBD2. This CDR3 comprises 14 residues. Per germline, CDR1 MDHEN and CDR2 SYDVKM. With V trimmed by 3 bases and J by 7 bases, 7 bases remained unmatched. CDR3 nucleotide sequence: TGTGCCAGCAGTTTCCGACTAGCGGCGGGAGAGCAGTACTTC. The encoded protein is CASSFRLAAGEQYF.

The genes are TRBV4-3 and TRBJ1-2; a possible D gene is TRBD1 (6 bases). CDR1 is LGHNA, CDR2 YSLEER, per germline. Deletions cut 6 bases from V and 6 bases from J, with 17 bases between. The CDR3 is 14 residues long. The CDR3 bases are TGCGCCAGCAGTAGGGGGTTGGGCCGGAATGGCTACACCTTC. Translation: CASSRGLGRNGYTF.

The chain employs TRBV2 and TRBJ2-5; 10 bases match TRBD2. Germline V lookup: CDR1 SNHLY, CDR2 FYNNEI. This CDR3 comprises 14 residues. V lost 6 bases to trimming and J lost 4 bases; unmatched junction nucleotides: 5. Here the CDR3 reads CASRARTSGETQYF. The CDR3 nucleotides read TGTGCCAGCAGGGCAAGGACTAGCGGAGAGACCCAGTACTTC.